Presented here are 10 T cell receptor beta chains from one specimen sequenced in a study of patients and donors after allogeneic stem cell transplantation. TCRdb processed the RT-PCR reads anew with MiXCR; each CDR3 protein has one entry. The repertoire holds roughly 960,000 distinct CDR3 sequences, with roughly 18% as singletons. The sequenced sample was blood, either unsorted or a sorted T cell fraction (not recorded which). The origin of the receptors is a human donor who was either an allogeneic HSCT recipient or a stem cell or donor lymphocyte infusion donor (not recorded which). It is not recorded whose cells these are; they may come from a transplant donor.

The chain recombines TRBV30 with TRBJ2-1; the D gene is possibly TRBD2 (5 bases). This CDR3 has 13 amino acids. Between the trimmed V and J ends, which lost 6 bases and 5 bases, there was a span of 14 bases. CDR1 and CDR2 from the germline V gene are GTSNPN and SVGIG (reference sequence). The CDR3 region is CACDSSGNNEQFF. The CDR3 DNA is TGTGCCTGCGACTCGAGCGGAAACAATGAGCAGTTCTTC.

There are many counts of this clonotype. V and J are TRBV12-3 or TRBV12-4 and TRBJ2-4; a possible D gene is TRBD1 (5 bases). The CDR3 loop spans 15 amino acids. V lost 0 bases and J lost 3, with 9 bases in between. CDR3 DNA: TGTGCCAGCAGTTTAGCAGGGGTCGGCAAAAACATTCAGTACTTC. The encoded protein is CASSLAGVGKNIQYF.

This chain links TRBV7-2 with TRBJ2-5; D is uncertain. CDR1 and CDR2 (germline): SGHTA, FQGNSA. The CDR3 has 17 amino acids. Trimming took 0 bases from V and 5 from J, leaving 19 bases between them. CDR3 bases: TGTGCCAGCAGCTTAGCGCGAGGTGGGGTGGAGAGGGAGACCCAGTACTTC. Translation: CASSLARGGVERETQYF.

This clonotype showed up many times. The chain employs TRBV12-3 or TRBV12-4 and TRBJ2-7; the D is unclear. V was shortened by 2 bases and J by 3 bases, with 5 bases between the two germline ends. This CDR3 spans 12 amino acids. The CDR3 DNA reads as TGTGCCAGCAGTTTAAACGGCTACGAGCAGTACTTC. Translated: CASSLNGYEQYF.

The sample holds a few counts of this clonotype. The chain couples TRBV29-1 to TRBJ2-2; TRBD1 matches 8 bases. The CDR3 is made up of 15 amino acids. Germline CDR1 and CDR2: SQVTM and ANQGSEA. With 6 bases clipped from V and 0 bases from J, the junction kept 6 bases outside the gene matches. The CDR3 is CSVLDRVANTGELFF. CDR3 nucleotide sequence: TGCAGCGTACTGGACAGGGTTGCGAACACCGGGGAGCTGTTTTTT.

This clonotype was recorded once. This sequence joins TRBV15 and TRBJ2-4; no firm D call. Per the germline V gene, CDR1 is LNHNV and CDR2 is YYDKDF (reference sequence). The CDR3 is 15 amino acids. Between the trimmed V and J ends, which lost 8 bases and 0 bases, there was a span of 14 bases. The CDR3 loop reads CATGVIVQAKNIQYF. The DNA of the CDR3 is TGTGCCACCGGAGTTATCGTTCAAGCCAAAAACATTCAGTACTTC.

The chain couples TRBV6-5 to TRBJ1-2; possibly TRBD1 for D (6 bases). Looked up from germline, CDR1 is MNHEY and CDR2 is SVGAGI. V was pared by 2 bases and J by 3 bases, with 10 bases between. The CDR3 runs to 14 residues. CDR3 residues: CASSYGGGYYGYTF. In nucleotides, the CDR3 is TGTGCCAGCAGTTACGGAGGGGGGTACTATGGCTACACCTTC.

The chain uses TRBV6-6 and TRBJ2-2; D might be TRBD2 (7 bases). V was clipped by 7 bases and J by 6 bases, with 12 bases between them. The CDR3 is 13 residues long. Germline V gene sequence: CDR1 MNHNY, CDR2 SVGAGI (reference sequence). The CDR3 DNA reads TGTGCCAGCATTGGGGAGGGGGCCGGGGAGCTGTTTTTT. It is translated as CASIGEGAGELFF.

This chain connects TRBV5-5 to TRBJ1-5; D is possibly TRBD1 (5 bases). CDR3 length: 16 residues. V lost 0 bases and J 7 bases, leaving 17 bases between the germline ends. Germline V gives CDR1 SGHKS, CDR2 YYEKEE (reference sequence). CDR3 amino acids: CASSLVTAVGGQPQHF. For the CDR3, the DNA is TGTGCCAGCAGCTTGGTGACGGCCGTGGGGGGACAGCCCCAGCATTTT.

The gene calls are TRBV9 and TRBJ2-1; 8 bases map to TRBD1. CDR1 SGDLS and CDR2 YYNGEE come from the germline V gene. The CDR3 totals 16 residues. V gave up 3 bases and J gave up 4 bases; unmatched junction bases: 9. CDR3 residues: CASSAFRQGKYNEQFF. CDR3 coding DNA: TGTGCCAGCAGCGCGTTTCGACAGGGGAAATACAATGAGCAGTTCTTC. Full variable domain (rest looked up from reference TRBV9 and TRBJ2-1): DSGVTQTPKHLITATGQRVTLRCSPRSGDLSVYWYQQSLDQGLQFLIQYYNGEERAKGNILERFSAQQFPDLHSELNLSSLELGDSALYFCASSAFRQGKYNEQFFGPGTRLTVL.